The next 23 T cell receptor beta chains were all read from a single sample in a study of control samples from healthy donors and cancer patients. TCRdb's table, derived via immunoSEQ multiplex PCR, lists solely in-frame clones and lacks some. Of under 20,000 clones in the sample, around 87% were seen once. What was sequenced was PBMCs. These receptors all stem from a woman in her 70s with colorectal cancer.

V gene TRBV7-9 combines with J gene TRBJ2-1, with 8 bases fitting TRBD2. V shed 2 bases, J shed 9 bases, and the junction held 6 bases outside the gene matches. Germline CDR1 SEHNR, CDR2 FQNEAQ (reference sequence). CDR3 length: 14 residues. The CDR3 DNA sequence: TGTGCCAGCAGCTTAACGGGACTAGGGGCTGAGCAGTTCTTC. Encoded protein: CASSLTGLGAEQFF.

The J gene is TRBJ2-4, the V gene TRBV30, with 7 bases lining up with TRBD1. V was pared by 4 bases and J by 7 bases, with 4 bases of the junction left unmatched. From germline, CDR1 is GTSNPN and CDR2 SVGIG (reference sequence). This CDR3 comprises 12 residues. The CDR3: CAWKGDSNIQYF. The CDR3 DNA reads TGTGCCTGGAAGGGGGACAGTAACATTCAGTACTTC. Together with reference TRBV30 and TRBJ2-4, the CDR3 gives the full variable domain: SQTIHQWPATLVQPVGSPLSLECTVEGTSNPNLYWYRQAAGRGLQLLFYSVGIGQISSEVPQNLSASRPQDRQFILSSKKLLLSDSGFYLCAWKGDSNIQYFGAGTRLSVL.

The chain is built from TRBV25-1 and TRBJ1-1; TRBD1 agrees at 7 bases. Germline V lookup: CDR1 MGHDK, CDR2 SYGVNS. The V and J ends lost 1 base and 4 bases, in that order; junction bases with no gene match: 12. The length of the CDR3 is 17 residues. CDR3 nucleotides: TGTGCCAGCAGTGAATCCCAGCAGGGGGGGAGGGCCACTGAAGCTTTCTTT. This codes for CASSESQQGGRATEAFF.

The count of this clone is one. The chain joins TRBV5-5 to TRBJ2-2, with D tentatively TRBD1 (6 bases). In germline, CDR1 is SGHKS, CDR2 YYEKEE (reference sequence). This CDR3 spans 17 amino acids. V lost 3 bases to trimming and J lost 3 bases, with 18 bases between them. This CDR3 reads CASSWGTVRGHTGELFF. In DNA, the CDR3 is TGTGCCAGCAGCTGGGGGACCGTCAGGGGCCACACCGGGGAGCTGTTTTTT.

The CDR3 region is CASSLRGESGELFF. CDR3 bases: TGCGCCAGCAGTCTCCGAGGGGAGTCCGGGGAGCTGTTTTTT. The chain carries TRBV23-1 and TRBJ2-2; D may match TRBD1 or TRBD2 (5 bases each). TRBV23-1 is treated as an ORF (open reading frame) with a function not yet certain. Deletions cut 4 bases from V and 6 bases from J, with 12 bases between. This CDR3 is 14 amino acids long.

This chain connects TRBV11-3 to TRBJ2-6, with 9 bases that match TRBD1. After removal of 6 bases from V and 1 base from J, the junction contained 10 bases not matched to a gene. The CDR3 is made up of 18 amino acids. The germline V gene has CDR1 SGHNT and CDR2 YENEEA. The CDR3 DNA follows: TGTGCCAGCAGTTCTTCTTGGGACAGGGATTCTGGGGCCAACGTCCTGACTTTC. This gives the protein CASSSSWDRDSGANVLTF. The full variable domain, its missing parts supplied by reference TRBV11-3 and TRBJ2-6, is EAGVVQSPRYKIIEKKQPVAFWCNPISGHNTLYWYLQNLGQGPELLIRYENEEAVDDSQLPKDRFSAERLKGVDSTLKIQPAELGDSAVYLCASSSSWDRDSGANVLTFGAGSRLTVL.

The rearrangement joins TRBV18 to TRBJ2-3; D unresolved. Per germline, CDR1 KGHSH and CDR2 LQKENI. The V end was cut by 4 bases, the J end by 8 bases, with 16 bases between. This CDR3 has 14 residues. CDR3 in amino acids: CASSHKDEWVTQYF. DNA of the CDR3: TGTGCCAGCTCACACAAAGATGAATGGGTTACGCAGTATTTT.

The chain couples TRBV18 to TRBJ2-4; D is unresolved. The CDR3 totals 14 residues. The germline V and J ends were trimmed by 3 bases and 0 bases, with 6 bases remaining between them. Germline CDR1 reads KGHSH; CDR2 reads LQKENI. CDR3 nucleotides: TGTGCCAGCTCACCGGTCCTAGCCAAAAACATTCAGTACTTC. Protein: CASSPVLAKNIQYF. The complete variable domain, with remaining parts taken from reference TRBV18 and TRBJ2-4, reads NAGVMQNPRHLVRRRGQEARLRCSPMKGHSHVYWYRQLPEEGLKFMVYLQKENIIDESGMPKERFSAEFPKEGPSILRIQQVVRGDSAAYFCASSPVLAKNIQYFGAGTRLSVL.

The table lists this clone with a count of one. J is TRBJ2-7 and V is TRBV9, with unresolved D. V was clipped by 4 bases and J by 2 bases, with 10 bases between them. From germline, CDR1 is SGDLS and CDR2 YYNGEE. The CDR3 contains 13 residues. For the CDR3, the DNA is TGTGCCAGCAGCACCGACATTGCCTACGAGCAGTACTTC. Translating gives CASSTDIAYEQYF.

The chain recombines TRBV10-3 with TRBJ2-7; D is unclear. Germline V CDR1 and CDR2: ENHRY, SYGVKD. Trimming left V 6 bases short and J 3 bases short, with 6 bases between. The CDR3 sequence is 11 residues long. The CDR3 sequence: CAISGSYEQYF. DNA for the CDR3: TGTGCCATCAGCGGCAGCTACGAGCAGTACTTC.

The chain carries TRBV19 and TRBJ1-1; no firm D call. The CDR3 is 14 residues long. Trimming took off 0 bases at V and 0 bases at J, with 5 bases between the two ends. Germline V gene lookup returns CDR1 LNHDA and CDR2 SQIVND (reference sequence). Written as DNA, the CDR3 is TGTGCCAGTAGTATAGACAGAGTGAACACTGAAGCTTTCTTT. Translation: CASSIDRVNTEAFF.

This sequence joins TRBV9 and TRBJ1-2; D perhaps matches TRBD1 (6 bases). The V end lost 0 bases, the J end lost 4 bases, and 13 bases lay between the germline ends. The CDR3 spans 15 residues. The germline CDR1 and CDR2 sequences are SGDLS and YYNGEE. CDR3 sequence: CASSVGTADGYGYTF. The CDR3 DNA reads TGTGCCAGCAGCGTAGGGACAGCGGATGGCTATGGCTACACCTTC. The variable domain in full, completed from reference TRBV9 and TRBJ1-2, reads DSGVTQTPKHLITATGQRVTLRCSPRSGDLSVYWYQQSLDQGLQFLIQYYNGEERAKGNILERFSAQQFPDLHSELNLSSLELGDSALYFCASSVGTADGYGYTFGSGTRLTVV.

The chain is built from TRBV7-8 and TRBJ1-1; weak D call: TRBD1 (5 bases). This CDR3 is 16 amino acids long. V lost 4 bases and J 2 bases, leaving 17 bases between the germline ends. Germline lookup yields CDR1 SGHVS and CDR2 FQNEAQ. The CDR3 sequence: CASSWGGSGANTEAFF. The CDR3 DNA sequence: TGTGCCAGCAGCTGGGGGGGGTCCGGGGCTAACACTGAAGCTTTCTTT.

The CDR3 reads CASSLAARAEYEQYF. In DNA form, the CDR3 reads TGTGCCAGCAGCTTAGCTGCTCGGGCCGAATACGAGCAGTACTTC. V is TRBV7-8 and J is TRBJ2-7, with no clear D. CDR3 length: 15 amino acids. The V end lost 0 bases, the J end lost 4 bases, and 13 bases lay between the germline ends. Looked up from germline, CDR1 is SGHVS and CDR2 is FQNEAQ. Combining the CDR3 with reference TRBV7-8 and TRBJ2-7 gives the whole variable domain GAGVSQSPRYKVAKRGQDVALRCDPISGHVSLFWYQQALGQGPEFLTYFQNEAQLDKSGLPSDRFFAERPEGSVSTLKIQRTQQEDSAVYLCASSLAARAEYEQYFGPGTRLTVT.

The V call is TRBV25-1, the J call TRBJ1-3; D is perhaps TRBD1 (6 bases). V dropped 6 bases and J dropped 1 base, with 16 bases sitting between them. The CDR3 runs to 16 residues. Germline lookup yields CDR1 MGHDK and CDR2 SYGVNS. The CDR3 region has the DNA TGTGCCAGCAGCCTTCCGGACAGCCCGTCTGGAAACACCATATATTTT. It is translated as CASSLPDSPSGNTIYF.

This clone has a handful of counts. The chain is built from TRBV9 and TRBJ1-1; D is ambiguous. From germline, CDR1 is SGDLS and CDR2 YYNGEE. The CDR3 length is 13 residues. Trimming pared 2 bases from V and 1 base from J, leaving 6 bases between. CDR3 in amino acids: CASSVEWNTEAFF. CDR3 in DNA: TGTGCCAGCAGCGTCGAGTGGAACACTGAAGCTTTCTTT.

This clone was recorded once. V gene TRBV4-2 combines with J gene TRBJ1-6; D is unclear. There are 16 residues in the CDR3. Germline CDR1 LGHNA, CDR2 YNFKEQ. Between the trimmed V and J ends, which lost 3 bases and 0 bases, there was a span of 9 bases. The CDR3 sequence: CASSHDLSSYNSPLHF. The CDR3 DNA reads as TGTGCCAGCAGCCATGATTTAAGCTCCTATAATTCACCCCTCCACTTT.

V and J are TRBV19 and TRBJ1-1; D is unresolved. This CDR3 has 13 residues. V lost 7 bases to trimming and J lost 4 bases, with 13 bases between them. Germline V CDR1 and CDR2: LNHDA, SQIVND (reference sequence). CDR3 residues: CASTLFSTTEAFF. Written as DNA, the CDR3 is TGTGCCAGTACCTTATTTTCTACCACTGAAGCTTTCTTT.

This clone was observed a single time. The chain is built from TRBV25-1 and TRBJ2-7; D gene unclear. Between the trimmed V and J ends, which lost 4 bases and 7 bases, there was a span of 8 bases. Germline values: CDR1 MGHDK, CDR2 SYGVNS. The CDR3 runs 11 residues. The CDR3 loop reads CASSVAGEQYF. Here the CDR3 DNA reads TGTGCCAGCAGTGTTGCCGGTGAGCAGTACTTC.

This rearrangement joins TRBV7-9 to TRBJ2-3; D is perhaps TRBD1 or TRBD2 (5 bases each). Per the germline V gene, CDR1 is SEHNR and CDR2 is FQNEAQ (reference sequence). The CDR3 loop spans 16 amino acids. V lost 1 base and J lost 0, with 11 bases in between. CDR3 in amino acids: CASSLDPRDSTDTQYF. In nucleotides, the CDR3 is TGTGCCAGCAGCTTAGACCCCCGGGACAGCACAGATACGCAGTATTTT.

The V gene is TRBV24-1, the J gene TRBJ2-4; 9 bases align to TRBD1. V lost 4 bases and J lost 1; bases outside the gene matches: 4. The CDR3 is 16 amino acids. Germline V gives CDR1 KGHDR, CDR2 SFDVKD. This CDR3 is CATSESQGAAKNIQYF. CDR3 in DNA: TGTGCCACCAGTGAATCACAGGGGGCTGCCAAAAACATTCAGTACTTC.

The chain recombines TRBV11-3 with TRBJ2-1, with D unclear. Trimming pared 5 bases from V and 1 base from J, leaving 12 bases between. The CDR3 has 15 amino acids. Germline CDR1 is SGHNT and CDR2 is YENEEA. In nucleotides, the CDR3 is TGTGCCAGCAGCAAAGGTACGCCGTCCTACAATGAGCAGTTCTTC. Residues: CASSKGTPSYNEQFF.

This chain joins TRBV11-3 and TRBJ2-2; the D gene is possibly TRBD2 (6 bases). V lost 8 bases to trimming and J lost 8 bases, with 12 bases between them. The CDR3 is 12 residues long. The germline V gene encodes CDR1 SGHNT and CDR2 YENEEA. CDR3 DNA: TGTGCCAGCGGGCCCCGGGGGGGGGAGCTGTTTTTT. The encoded protein is CASGPRGGELFF.